This is a list of T cell receptor beta chains from one sample in a study of cytomegalovirus exposure and HLA in healthy donors. Clones were read by immunoSEQ multiplex PCR, and TCRdb kept only the in-frame ones, dropping some. This sample has about 130,000 clones; around 80% occur once, and the top ten carry 2.2%. Sequenced: PBMCs. These receptor sequences come from a man aged 25-40 years in good health and CMV-seronegative. Each CDR3 is given with its conserved first and last residue. The D gene is left open where the match is weak. Size tells how often a clone was seen (once, few, many) or the class of an expanded clone, and some rows leave it out.

size: .
J: TRBJ1-2
length: 14
D: TRBD1
V: TRBV10-3
DNA: TGTGCCATCAGTGACGCGGACAGGGGAGGTGGCTACACCTTC
CDR3: CAISDADRGGGYTF

size: few
J: TRBJ1-6
length: 13
D: .
V: TRBV12-5
DNA: TGTGCTAGTGGTTTATATGAGAATTCACCCCTCCACTTT
CDR3: CASGLYENSPLHF

size: .
J: TRBJ1-3
length: 15
D: .
V: TRBV6-6
DNA: TGTGCCAGCAGTTACGGGGGCTCCTCTGGAAACACCATATATTTT
CDR3: CASSYGGSSGNTIYF

size: .
J: TRBJ2-1
length: 15
D: .
V: TRBV27
DNA: TGTGCCAGCAGTTTCCCCCCCTACCAATACAATGAGCAGTTCTTC
CDR3: CASSFPPYQYNEQFF

size: once
J: TRBJ2-7
length: 14
D: .
V: TRBV7-9
DNA: TGTGCCAGCAGCTTATCGGGGAACTCCTACGAGCAGTACTTC
CDR3: CASSLSGNSYEQYF

size: once
J: TRBJ1-4
length: 14
D: TRBD1
V: TRBV7-6
DNA: TGTGCCAGCAGCCTAAGACAGGGGAATGAAAAACTGTTTTTT
CDR3: CASSLRQGNEKLFF

size: .
J: TRBJ2-7
length: 14
D: TRBD1
V: TRBV5-1
DNA: TGCGCCAGCAGCCGGGACAGGGGGATCTACGAGCAGTACTTC
CDR3: CASSRDRGIYEQYF

size: .
J: TRBJ2-3
length: 13
D: .
V: TRBV11-2
DNA: TGTGCCAGCAGCTTCACGCGGGCGGATACGCAGTATTTT
CDR3: CASSFTRADTQYF

size: .
J: TRBJ1-5
length: 13
D: .
V: TRBV6-1
DNA: TGTGCCAGCAGTGACAATCGGAATCAGCCCCAGCATTTT
CDR3: CASSDNRNQPQHF

size: .
J: TRBJ2-1
length: 16
D: TRBD1
V: TRBV14
DNA: TGTGCCAGCAGCCGACGGACAGGTACCTCCTACAATGAGCAGTTCTTC
CDR3: CASSRRTGTSYNEQFF

size: few
J: TRBJ1-1
length: 14
D: TRBD1
V: TRBV6-1
DNA: TGTGCCAGCAGTGAGACAGGGGCGGACACTGAAGCTTTCTTT
CDR3: CASSETGADTEAFF

size: .
J: TRBJ1-5
length: 14
D: .
V: TRBV5-1
DNA: TGCGCCAGCAGCCCGGACAGTAGCAATCAGCCCCAGCATTTT
CDR3: CASSPDSSNQPQHF

size: few
J: TRBJ2-7
length: 13
D: .
V: TRBV25-1
DNA: TGTGCCAGCAGTGTAGGGGTCACCTACGAGCAGTACTTC
CDR3: CASSVGVTYEQYF